Below are 18 T cell receptor beta chains sequenced from a single sample in a study of cytomegalovirus exposure and HLA in healthy donors. A multiplex PCR was run with 60 Vbeta primers and 13 Jbeta primers. Using immunoSEQ multiplex PCR, the repertoire was profiled, and TCRdb retains in-frame clones only, with some absent. The table records more than 50,000 clones, about 70% of them present only once. Sequencing was done on a sample of PBMCs. All receptors come from a woman aged 55-70 years in good health and CMV-seropositive.

The chain has TRBV2 and TRBJ1-1; TRBD1 matches 7 bases. CDR3 length equals 13 residues. Germline loops: CDR1 SNHLY, CDR2 FYNNEI. V gave up 3 bases and J gave up 7 bases; unmatched junction bases: 5. The CDR3 loop is CASSESAGGEAFF. CDR3 coding DNA: TGTGCCAGCAGTGAGAGTGCAGGGGGTGAAGCTTTCTTT.

The chain has TRBV9 and TRBJ2-1; D is possibly TRBD1 (5 bases). This CDR3 is 14 amino acids long. V was shortened by 4 bases and J by 0 bases, with 8 bases between the two germline ends. Germline V gene lookup returns CDR1 SGDLS and CDR2 YYNGEE. The CDR3 spells CASSRGSSYNEQFF. CDR3 nucleotide sequence: TGTGCCAGCAGCAGGGGAAGCTCCTACAATGAGCAGTTCTTC.

V and J are TRBV27 and TRBJ1-1, with 7 bases lining up with TRBD1. This CDR3 has 15 residues. V lost 5 bases and J lost 2; bases outside the gene matches: 8. Germline CDR1 and CDR2: MNHEY and SMNVEV (reference sequence). CDR3 sequence reads: CASSVTGTVNTEAFF. The CDR3 nucleotides are TGTGCCAGCAGTGTCACCGGGACAGTAAACACTGAAGCTTTCTTT.

The rearrangement joins TRBV4-3 to TRBJ1-1, with a weak D call TRBD1 (5 bases). The CDR3 spans 15 residues. V was pared by 0 bases and J by 1 base, with 9 bases between. CDR1 is LGHNA and CDR2 is YSLEER in the germline V gene. The CDR3 DNA sequence: TGCGCCAGCAGCCAAGATCCGACAGCGAACACTGAAGCTTTCTTT. Amino acids: CASSQDPTANTEAFF.

This clone was detected a few times. CDR3 protein: CASSPGQGGRRGYGYTF. CDR3 coding DNA: TGCGCCAGCAGCCCGGGCCAGGGAGGGCGACGGGGCTATGGCTACACCTTC. The J gene is TRBJ1-2, the V gene TRBV4-1; D perhaps matches TRBD1 (5 bases). This CDR3 contains 17 residues. V lost 4 bases to trimming and J lost 4 bases, with 22 bases between them. Germline V CDR1 and CDR2: MGHRA, YSYEKL.

The genes are TRBV15 and TRBJ1-1; tentatively, D is TRBD1 (6 bases). The CDR3 contains 14 residues. Deletions cut 9 bases from V and 3 bases from J, with 17 bases between. Germline lookup yields CDR1 LNHNV and CDR2 YYDKDF (reference sequence). DNA for the CDR3: TGTGCCACTAGGTCAGGGGCTGGGGACACTGAAGCTTTCTTT. Encoded protein: CATRSGAGDTEAFF.

The sample holds a few counts of this clone. V usage is TRBV7-2 and J usage is TRBJ1-1; no clear D gene. Germline V lookup: CDR1 SGHTA, CDR2 FQGNSA. The CDR3 is made up of 14 amino acids. The ends were cut back, 4 bases at V and 6 bases at J, with 15 bases in the middle. CDR3 sequence reads: CASSSTWRISEAFF. CDR3 nucleotides: TGTGCCAGCAGCTCGACGTGGCGGATCTCTGAAGCTTTCTTT. Filled out from reference TRBV7-2 and TRBJ1-1, the complete variable domain reads GAGVSQSPSNKVTEKGKDVELRCDPISGHTALYWYRQSLGQGLEFLIYFQGNSAPDKSGLPSDRFSAERTGGSVSTLTIQRTQQEDSAVYLCASSSTWRISEAFFGQGTRLTVV.

The rearrangement joins TRBV6-5 to TRBJ2-2; tentative D call: TRBD2 (6 bases). CDR1 is MNHEY, CDR2 SVGAGI, per germline. V lost 1 base and J lost 0, with 9 bases in between. The CDR3 totals 16 residues. The CDR3 reads CASSYWGDPNTGELFF. The CDR3 nucleotides read TGTGCCAGCAGTTACTGGGGGGATCCGAACACCGGGGAGCTGTTTTTT.

The V gene is TRBV5-4, the J gene TRBJ2-7; 7 nucleotides match TRBD2. The CDR3 has 13 residues. The V segment lost 4 bases and the J segment 3 bases; nucleotides outside the gene matches: 4. Germline loops: CDR1 SGHNT, CDR2 YYREEE (reference sequence). CDR3 in DNA: TGTGCCAGCAGCCGGGGGAGGGACTACGAGCAGTACTTC. Amino acid sequence: CASSRGRDYEQYF.

The chain carries TRBV4-1 and TRBJ1-3; TRBD1 matches 7 bases. CDR1 is MGHRA, CDR2 YSYEKL, per germline. J gave up 3 bases and V 0 bases, and 5 bases lay outside the gene matches. This CDR3 has 16 residues. The CDR3 DNA reads TGCGCCAGCAGCCAAGATCCGAGACAGGGTGGAAACACCATATATTTT. Amino acid sequence: CASSQDPRQGGNTIYF.

The V and J genes are TRBV5-1 and TRBJ2-1, with 8 positions matching TRBD1. The CDR3 runs 15 residues. From germline, CDR1 is SGHRS and CDR2 YFSETQ. V lost 6 bases and J lost 10; bases outside the gene matches: 15. CDR3 amino acids: CASTDTGGARIEQFF. DNA of the CDR3: TGCGCCAGCACCGACACAGGGGGAGCCCGCATCGAGCAGTTCTTC. The full variable domain, completed using reference TRBV5-1 and TRBJ2-1, is KAGVTQTPRYLIKTRGQQVTLSCSPISGHRSVSWYQQTPGQGLQFLFEYFSETQRNKGNFPGRFSGRQFSNSRSEMNVSTLELGDSALYLCASTDTGGARIEQFFGPGTRLTVL.

In its sample, this clone was seen many times. The chain carries TRBV4-3 and TRBJ1-1; 7 nucleotides agree with TRBD1. With 5 bases clipped from V and 5 bases from J, the junction kept 8 bases outside the gene matches. This CDR3 comprises 14 residues. Germline-derived CDR1 and CDR2 are LGHNA and YSLEER. The CDR3 here is CASSLQGERTEAFF. CDR3 nucleotides: TGCGCCAGCAGCTTGCAGGGGGAGCGGACTGAAGCTTTCTTT.

The V gene is TRBV7-3, the J gene TRBJ2-5, with TRBD2 matching 8 bases. The CDR3 consists of 16 residues. In germline, CDR1 is SGHTA, CDR2 FQGTGA. With V trimmed by 5 bases and J by 1 base, 9 bases remained unmatched. CDR3 in amino acids: CASSPGGARTQETQYF. In DNA, the CDR3 is TGTGCCAGCAGCCCGGGAGGGGCGCGCACCCAAGAGACCCAGTACTTC.

This clone was detected only a few times. The chain combines TRBV6-5 with TRBJ1-4; TRBD1 is a possible D gene (5 bases). V was shortened by 5 bases and J by 3 bases, with 13 bases between the two germline ends. The germline CDR1 and CDR2 sequences are MNHEY and SVGAGI. The length of the CDR3 is 15 residues. This CDR3 is CASSAARAANEKLFF. CDR3 sequence (DNA): TGTGCCAGCAGTGCCGCCAGGGCGGCTAATGAAAAACTGTTTTTT.

The chain links TRBV5-5 to TRBJ1-1; 9 bases are a match to TRBD1. Germline CDR1 and CDR2: SGHKS and YYEKEE (reference sequence). This CDR3 is 14 amino acids long. V lost 2 bases and J lost 5; bases outside the gene matches: 4. CDR3 amino acids: CASSLQGALTEAFF. CDR3 DNA sequence: TGTGCCAGCAGCTTACAGGGGGCGCTGACTGAAGCTTTCTTT.

The chain joins TRBV9 to TRBJ2-2; 13 nucleotides agree with TRBD2. CDR3 size: 17 residues. Trimming removed 3 bases from V and 13 bases from J; junction bases left unmatched: 15. Germline CDR1 and CDR2: SGDLS and YYNGEE. This chain's CDR3 is CASSGTGTSGVESRLFF. CDR3 DNA sequence: TGTGCCAGCAGCGGAACCGGGACTAGCGGGGTTGAGTCGAGGCTGTTTTTT. Supplemented by reference TRBV9 and TRBJ2-2, the full variable domain reads DSGVTQTPKHLITATGQRVTLRCSPRSGDLSVYWYQQSLDQGLQFLIQYYNGEERAKGNILERFSAQQFPDLHSELNLSSLELGDSALYFCASSGTGTSGVESRLFFGEGSRLTVL.

The chain uses TRBV11-2 and TRBJ2-6, with 11 bases matching TRBD2. This CDR3 contains 18 residues. V was clipped by 3 bases and J by 0 bases; unmatched bases: 4. Germline assignment: CDR1 SGHAT and CDR2 FQNNGV. CDR3 DNA: TGTGCCAGCAGCTTGGGACTAGCGGAAAGCTCTGGGGCCAACGTCCTGACTTTC. It is translated as CASSLGLAESSGANVLTF.

V is TRBV13 and J is TRBJ1-1; D might be TRBD1 (5 bases). Germline V gives CDR1 PRHDT, CDR2 FYEKMQ (reference sequence). Between the trimmed V and J ends, which lost 2 bases and 3 bases, there was a span of 16 bases. The CDR3 loop spans 16 amino acids. The CDR3 region is CASSLRTGGGDTEAFF. In DNA, the CDR3 is TGTGCCAGCAGCTTAAGAACGGGGGGAGGGGACACTGAAGCTTTCTTT.